The rows below give T cell receptor beta chains drawn from one sample of a study of control samples from healthy donors and cancer patients. Data came from immunoSEQ multiplex PCR; TCRdb stores just in-frame clones and leaves some out. The data hold about 110,000 clones, with 80% to 90% observed a single time. The specimen sequenced was blood. All receptors derive from a woman in her fifties or sixties in good health. The CDR3 runs from the conserved cysteine through the conserved F or W. The D gene is left open where the match is weak. Part of the rows lack a size; the others show once, few, many or a class for expanded clones.

>TRBV5-1|-|-|TRBJ1-3
TGCGCCAGCAGCTTGGACGGGAGCTCTGGAAACACCATATATTTT
CASSLDGSSGNTIYF
>TRBV5-1|-|TRBD2|TRBJ2-3
TGCGCCAGCAGCTTGTATTCGCTAGCGGGAGGCACAGATACGCAGTATTTT
CASSLYSLAGGTDTQYF
>TRBV15|-|TRBD2|TRBJ2-1
TGTGCCACCAAAACTAGCGGGAGCGATGAGCAGTTCTTC
CATKTSGSDEQFF
>TRBV7-2|-|TRBD2|TRBJ2-7
TGTGCCAGCACCGGGGGGACTCCTGGCTCCGAGCAGTACTTC
CASTGGTPGSEQYF
>TRBV5-6|-|TRBD2|TRBJ2-1
TGTGCCAGCAGCTTGAAGCGGGAGTGGGTTAGTGAGCAGTTCTTC
CASSLKREWVSEQFF
>TRBV19|-|-|TRBJ2-1
TGTGCCAGTAGTATAGGTGCGGGATCCTTCCCTGAGCAGTTCTTC
CASSIGAGSFPEQFF
>TRBV4-1|-|-|TRBJ1-3
TGCGCCAGCAGCCAAGTGGCTGGAAACACCATATATTTT
CASSQVAGNTIYF
>TRBV6-2/TRBV6-3|-|-|TRBJ1-1
TGTGCCAGCAGTTACCCCGACAGAGGGACTGAAGCTTTCTTT
CASSYPDRGTEAFF
>TRBV7-9|once|-|TRBJ1-6
TGTGCCAGCAGCTTAGCTGCAGGGAGTAATTCACCCCTCCACTTT
CASSLAAGSNSPLHF
>TRBV5-5|once|-|TRBJ1-5
TGTGCCAGCAGCTTGGAAGTCAATCAGCCCCAGCATTTT
CASSLEVNQPQHF
>TRBV4-1|-|-|TRBJ2-1
TGCGCCAGCAGCCTTGGTAGGGATGAGCAGTTCTTC
CASSLGRDEQFF
>TRBV7-9|-|TRBD1|TRBJ1-1
TGTGCCAGCAGCTTATTACAGGGGGTGAACACTGAAGCTTTCTTT
CASSLLQGVNTEAFF
>TRBV5-1|-|TRBD1|TRBJ2-3
TGCGCCAGCAGCTCGGGGGACAGGGGTAAAGATACGCAGTATTTT
CASSSGDRGKDTQYF
>TRBV7-9|-|-|TRBJ2-2
TGTGCCAGCAGCTTAGGGGTTAACACCGGGGAGCTGTTTTTT
CASSLGVNTGELFF
>TRBV7-8|-|TRBD1|TRBJ1-2
TGTGCCAGCAGCTTAAGGGACAGGTCGATCTATGGCTACACCTTC
CASSLRDRSIYGYTF
>TRBV15|-|-|TRBJ2-1
TGTGCCACCAGCATCGGGAGATCACGCTACAATGAGCAGTTCTTC
CATSIGRSRYNEQFF
>TRBV4-1|-|-|TRBJ1-3
TGCGCCAGCAGCCCCCCGGCGGCCTCTGGAAACACCATATATTTT
CASSPPAASGNTIYF
>TRBV27|-|-|TRBJ1-1
TGTGCCAGCCAACTTTTTTGGGGGACTGAAGCTTTCTTT
CASQLFWGTEAFF
>TRBV2|-|TRBD1|TRBJ2-5
TGTGCCAGCAGTGGAAGGACAGGGACTCTACAAGAGACCCAGTACTTC
CASSGRTGTLQETQYF
>TRBV4-3|-|TRBD2|TRBJ2-4
TGCGCCAGCAGCCAAGATACCGGGAGGGCCGGCGACATTCAGTACTTC
CASSQDTGRAGDIQYF
>TRBV20-1|-|-|TRBJ2-5
TGCAGTGCTAGTCTTAGGGGTTCGGCCCAAGAGACCCAGTACTTC
CSASLRGSAQETQYF
>TRBV24-1|medium-sized|TRBD1|TRBJ2-2
TGTGCCACCAGTGATCCCCGGGGGACAGGGATCCTAACGAACACCGGGGAGCTGTTTTTT
CATSDPRGTGILTNTGELFF